This TCR beta chain emerged from a study of shared clonotypes between healthy human individuals. Study-level results: Depth of sequencing was expected to influence donor clonotype sharing.

Here immunoSEQ multiplex PCR was the method, and the copy in TCRdb shows in-frame clones only, minus some. In the table there are under 600,000 clones, around 81% of which are singletons. Healthy HIV-negative adults without recent acute infections or vaccinations served as donors. Around 91 million PBMCs were counted before genomic DNA extraction. Germline V CDR1 and CDR2: MGHDK, SYGVNS. CDR3 length equals 13 residues. The ends were cut back, 4 bases at V and 2 bases at J, with 8 bases in the middle. This clone has just a few counts. What it binds is not known. Input material: PBMCs. This chain links TRBV25-1 with TRBJ2-5; D might be TRBD2 (5 bases). This sequence originates from a woman aged 40 to 55 in good health. Some clones in this sample may be carry-over from other donors' samples. This CDR3 is CASSARDQETQYF. In DNA, the CDR3 is TGTGCCAGCAGTGCCCGGGATCAAGAGACCCAGTACTTC.